This T cell receptor beta chain derives from a study of blood T cell repertoires in COVID-19. Across the study: COVID-19 samples collected from the United States, Italy and Spain covered acute and convalescent phases. PBMCs, B-cell-depleted T cells, or T cells were the source of the cDNA or gDNA that made up the material.

Trimming cost V 5 bases and J 0 bases, with 9 bases left between them. CDR1 MNHEY and CDR2 SVGAGI come from the germline V gene. The CDR3 consists of 14 residues. Recruitment covered roughly 24 US areas and drew participants whose ages spanned about 18 to 90 years. In the study's own analysis: Counts of nucleated cells, estimated from reference gene primer amplification, were obtained. Clones were read by immunoSEQ multiplex PCR, and TCRdb kept only the in-frame ones, dropping some. That table furnishes V, J and clone size, whereas the DNA furnished D and trimming. This sample yields 290,000 or so clones, of which nearly 90% are seen a single time; approximately 4% belongs to the top ten.

The chain is built from TRBV6-5 and TRBJ2-3; weak D call: TRBD2 (6 bases). The sequenced sample was PBMCs or T cells enriched from blood (not recorded which). This sequence originates from a woman aged 18-35 years with acute COVID-19. The CDR3 is CASSRDSSTDTQYF. The CDR3 nucleotides read TGTGCCAGCAGTCGGGACTCCAGCACAGATACGCAGTATTTT.